Shown below are 19 T cell receptor beta chains from a single sample sequenced in a study of PD-1 blockade in mismatch repair-deficient tumors (dated by TCRdb to between 2016 and 2019). Preparation of the library involved the immunoSEQ multiplex PCR assay. Not all clones reach the TCRdb copy of this immuneACCESS table, which keeps in-frame sequences only. Checked studies attribute under half of the gap to unresolved V genes and leave the rest unexplained. Recorded for this sample are 76,000 or so clones; approximately 81% of them occurred a single time. The top ten clones comprise roughly 6% of the sample. Source: peripheral blood, taken 44 weeks after starting pembrolizumab. The receptor source for this set is an adult with mismatch repair-deficient cancer.

The chain links TRBV6-1 to TRBJ2-1, with D perhaps matching TRBD2 (5 bases). This CDR3 is 12 amino acids long. Germline CDR1 and CDR2: MNHNS and SASEGT. V lost 6 bases to trimming and J lost 9 bases, with 12 bases between them. The CDR3 protein is CASRGTRVEQFF. CDR3 bases: TGTGCCAGCAGGGGTACTAGAGTTGAGCAGTTCTTC.

The CDR3 sequence: CASSATLGVPGSFYEQYF. CDR3 bases: TGTGCCAGCAGTGCGACCCTGGGAGTCCCAGGGTCGTTCTACGAGCAGTACTTC. The chain carries TRBV25-1 and TRBJ2-7; D tentatively reads TRBD1 or TRBD2 (5 bases each). Trimming stripped 4 bases from V and 3 bases from J, with 25 bases between. CDR1 is MGHDK, CDR2 SYGVNS, per germline. This CDR3 region has 18 residues.

V and J are TRBV6-4 and TRBJ2-7, with D hard to call. Trimming pared 2 bases from V and 0 bases from J, leaving 11 bases between. Germline assignment: CDR1 MRHNA and CDR2 SNTAGT. CDR3 length: 15 amino acids. The CDR3 here is CASSDVGGPSYEQYF. The CDR3 bases are TGTGCCAGCAGTGACGTCGGCGGACCCTCCTACGAGCAGTACTTC.

In DNA form, the CDR3 reads TGCAGCGTTGAAGGACTTGCAGCCGGCACTGAAGCTTTCTTT. This codes for CSVEGLAAGTEAFF. This chain uses TRBV29-1 with TRBJ1-1; D unclear. The germline CDR1 and CDR2 sequences are SQVTM and ANQGSEA. V lost 1 base, J lost 4 bases, and 13 bases lay in between. This CDR3 region has 14 residues.

CDR3: CASRDRGNTEAFF. Here the CDR3 DNA reads TGTGCCAGTCGGGACAGGGGGAACACTGAAGCTTTCTTT. The chain uses TRBV19 and TRBJ1-1; TRBD1 matches 10 bases. Germline CDR1 is LNHDA and CDR2 is SQIVND (reference sequence). The CDR3 is made up of 13 amino acids. J lost 1 base, V lost 8 bases, and 1 base had no gene match.

The chain combines TRBV19 with TRBJ2-7; the D gene is possibly TRBD1 (5 bases). Trimming removed 3 bases from V and 2 bases from J, with 14 bases in between. Germline-derived CDR1 and CDR2 are LNHDA and SQIVND (reference sequence). The CDR3 spans 15 residues. DNA for the CDR3: TGTGCCAGTAGTATTGGGGCAGGCTACACCTACGAGCAGTACTTC. This codes for CASSIGAGYTYEQYF.

The rearrangement uses TRBV2 and TRBJ2-1; 11 nucleotides agree with TRBD2. The CDR3 spans 14 residues. Trimming at V came to 4 bases and at J to 7 bases, leaving 3 bases not matched to a gene. CDR1 is SNHLY and CDR2 is FYNNEI in the germline V gene. CDR3: CASSAASGRNEQFF. The CDR3 DNA reads as TGTGCCAGCAGTGCGGCTAGCGGGAGGAATGAGCAGTTCTTC.

The chain uses TRBV5-6 and TRBJ2-1; TRBD2 is a possible D gene (6 bases). Germline-derived CDR1 and CDR2 are SGHDT and YYEEEE. This CDR3 has 17 residues. The V end lost 2 bases, the J end lost 4 bases, and 19 bases lay between the germline ends. For the CDR3, the DNA is TGTGCCAGCAGCTTAGCGGTCGCGGGAACTTTATACAATGAGCAGTTCTTC. Translating gives CASSLAVAGTLYNEQFF.

CDR3 in amino acids: CASSDPLREETQYF. The CDR3 nucleotides read TGTGCCAGCAGCGACCCGTTGCGGGAAGAGACCCAGTACTTC. The chain uses TRBV6-4 and TRBJ2-5, with D perhaps matching TRBD2 (5 bases). CDR1 MRHNA and CDR2 SNTAGT come from the germline V gene. The V and J ends lost 6 bases and 3 bases respectively, with 14 bases between them. There are 14 residues in the CDR3.

This clone has more than one count but fewer than ten. This chain joins TRBV27 and TRBJ2-7; TRBD1 or TRBD2 may be the D gene (5 bases each). There are 12 residues in the CDR3. The ends were cut back, 6 bases at V and 3 bases at J, with 9 bases in the middle. Germline values: CDR1 MNHEY, CDR2 SMNVEV (reference sequence). The CDR3 DNA is TGTGCCAGCAGCCCTGGGGGCTACGAGCAGTACTTC. It is translated as CASSPGGYEQYF.

The J gene is TRBJ2-1, the V gene TRBV4-2; no clear D gene. Trimming cost V 1 base and J 8 bases, with 6 bases left between them. CDR3 length: 12 amino acids. CDR1 and CDR2 from the germline V gene are LGHNA and YNFKEQ. The CDR3 reads CASSQGTDEQFF. CDR3 nucleotide sequence: TGTGCCAGCAGCCAAGGGACGGATGAGCAGTTCTTC.

V gene TRBV19 combines with J gene TRBJ1-2; D gene unclear. Germline assignment: CDR1 LNHDA and CDR2 SQIVND (reference sequence). V dropped 7 bases and J dropped 8 bases, with 20 bases sitting between them. This CDR3 is built from 14 residues. CDR3 region: CASTTSLGGNGYTF. The CDR3 nucleotides read TGTGCCAGTACCACCTCCTTGGGAGGGAACGGCTACACCTTC. The whole variable domain, filled in from reference TRBV19 and TRBJ1-2, reads DGGITQSPKYLFRKEGQNVTLSCEQNLNHDAMYWYRQDPGQGLRLIYYSQIVNDFQKGDIAEGYSVSREKKESFPLTVTSAQKNPTAFYLCASTTSLGGNGYTFGSGTRLTVV.

The J gene is TRBJ2-5, the V gene TRBV29-1; D unclear. CDR1 is SQVTM and CDR2 is ANQGSEA in the germline V gene. V was clipped by 3 bases and J by 5 bases, with 7 bases between them. This CDR3 has 11 amino acids. The CDR3 nucleotides are TGCAGCGTTGAGTTCGGGGAGACCCAGTACTTC. It codes for CSVEFGETQYF.

This rearrangement joins TRBV6-1 to TRBJ2-7; no firm D call. Germline lookup yields CDR1 MNHNS and CDR2 SASEGT. Trimming removed 6 bases at V and 4 bases at J, with 7 bases between. This CDR3 is 11 amino acids long. CDR3 coding DNA: TGTGCCAGCAGAGACATGTACGAGCAGTACTTC. It specifies CASRDMYEQYF.

The chain couples TRBV11-2 to TRBJ2-7; tentatively, D is TRBD2 (7 bases). Trimming left V 5 bases short and J 6 bases short, with 23 bases between. This CDR3 is 16 amino acids long. The germline V gene encodes CDR1 SGHAT and CDR2 FQNNGV. CDR3 in amino acids: CASSARPGRGAREQYF. CDR3 nucleotides: TGTGCCAGCAGCGCCCGACCAGGGAGGGGGGCGCGCGAGCAGTACTTC.

The chain couples TRBV7-2 to TRBJ2-5; 9 positions match TRBD1. The CDR3 loop spans 14 amino acids. J was trimmed by 4 bases and V by 5 bases; bases with no gene match: 5. CDR1 is SGHTA and CDR2 is FQGNSA in the germline V gene. The CDR3 spells CASSTRQGVETQYF. The CDR3 DNA reads as TGTGCCAGCAGCACCCGACAGGGGGTAGAGACCCAGTACTTC.

The rearrangement joins TRBV7-9 to TRBJ2-1; D tentatively fits TRBD1 or TRBD2 (5 bases each). Trimming took 1 base from V and 4 from J, leaving 17 bases between them. This CDR3 is 17 amino acids long. Germline V lookup: CDR1 SEHNR, CDR2 FQNEAQ (reference sequence). In nucleotides, the CDR3 is TGTGCCAGCAGCTTAGATCGTTTGGGACGGCCGTACAATGAGCAGTTCTTC. Its protein is CASSLDRLGRPYNEQFF.

CDR3 in amino acids: CASSQGTAGDQPQHF. The CDR3 nucleotides are TGCGCCAGCAGCCAAGGGACAGCAGGGGATCAGCCCCAGCATTTT. The chain employs TRBV5-1 and TRBJ1-5; 7 bases are shared with TRBD1. V was clipped by 4 bases and J by 5 bases; unmatched bases: 9. Germline V gene sequence: CDR1 SGHRS, CDR2 YFSETQ. This CDR3 comprises 15 residues.

The gene calls are TRBV5-4 and TRBJ2-1; 10 bases align to TRBD1. This CDR3 has 15 amino acids. V dropped 4 bases and J dropped 5; count of bases not matched to a gene: 6. Germline CDR1 and CDR2: SGHNT and YYREEE (reference sequence). The CDR3 region is CASSHRGQGNNEQFF. The DNA for the CDR3 is TGTGCCAGCAGCCACAGGGGACAGGGGAACAATGAGCAGTTCTTC. The full variable domain, its missing parts supplied by reference TRBV5-4 and TRBJ2-1, is ETGVTQSPTHLIKTRGQQVTLRCSSQSGHNTVSWYQQALGQGPQFIFQYYREEENGRGNFPPRFSGLQFPNYSSELNVNALELDDSALYLCASSHRGQGNNEQFFGPGTRLTVL.